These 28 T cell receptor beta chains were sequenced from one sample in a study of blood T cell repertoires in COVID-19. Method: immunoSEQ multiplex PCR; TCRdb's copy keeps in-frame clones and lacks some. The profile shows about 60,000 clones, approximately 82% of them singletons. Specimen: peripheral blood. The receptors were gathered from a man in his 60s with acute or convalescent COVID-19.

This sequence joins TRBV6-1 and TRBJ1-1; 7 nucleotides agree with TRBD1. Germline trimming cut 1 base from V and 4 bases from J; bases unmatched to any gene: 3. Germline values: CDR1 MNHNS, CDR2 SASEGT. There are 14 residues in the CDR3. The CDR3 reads CASSEEGDSTEAFF. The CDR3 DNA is TGTGCCAGCAGTGAAGAGGGGGACAGCACTGAAGCTTTCTTT.

The chain's CDR3 is CASSSRTGNTGELFF. The CDR3 nucleotides read TGTGCCAGCAGCTCCCGGACAGGGAACACCGGGGAGCTGTTTTTT. J is TRBJ2-2 and V is TRBV7-2; 7 positions agree with TRBD1. Per germline, CDR1 SGHTA and CDR2 FQGNSA. CDR3 length equals 15 residues. V lost 4 bases to trimming and J lost 1 base; unmatched junction nucleotides: 3.

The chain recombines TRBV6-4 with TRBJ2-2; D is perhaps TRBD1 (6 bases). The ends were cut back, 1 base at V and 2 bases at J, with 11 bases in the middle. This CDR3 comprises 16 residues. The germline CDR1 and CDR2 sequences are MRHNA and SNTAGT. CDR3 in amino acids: CASSDLARGNTGELFF. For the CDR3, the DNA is TGTGCCAGCAGTGACTTGGCCAGGGGCAACACCGGGGAGCTGTTTTTT.

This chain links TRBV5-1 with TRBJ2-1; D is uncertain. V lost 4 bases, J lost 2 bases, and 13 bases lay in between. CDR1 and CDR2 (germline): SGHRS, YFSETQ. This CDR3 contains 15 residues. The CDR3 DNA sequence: TGCGCCAGCAGCCGAGGAAGGTCGGCCTACAATGAGCAGTTCTTC. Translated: CASSRGRSAYNEQFF.

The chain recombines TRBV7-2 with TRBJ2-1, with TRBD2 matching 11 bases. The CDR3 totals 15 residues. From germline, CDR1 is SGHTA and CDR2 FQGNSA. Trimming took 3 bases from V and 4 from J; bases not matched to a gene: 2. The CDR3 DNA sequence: TGTGCCAGCAGCTTGACTAGCGGGACATACAATGAGCAGTTCTTC. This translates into CASSLTSGTYNEQFF.

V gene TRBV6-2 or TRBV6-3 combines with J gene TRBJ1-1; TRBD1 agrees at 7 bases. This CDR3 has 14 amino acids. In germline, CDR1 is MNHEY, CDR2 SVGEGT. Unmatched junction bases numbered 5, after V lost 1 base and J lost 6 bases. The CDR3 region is CASSYLGGASEAFF. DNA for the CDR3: TGTGCCAGCAGTTACTTAGGGGGCGCATCTGAAGCTTTCTTT.

The CDR3 DNA reads TGTGCCAGCAGCGCGACAGGGCTCTATAATTCACCCCTCCACTTT. Its protein is CASSATGLYNSPLHF. The chain employs TRBV5-6 and TRBJ1-6; 7 bases align to TRBD1. CDR1 is SGHDT and CDR2 is YYEEEE in the germline V gene. After removal of 4 bases from V and 3 bases from J, the junction contained 4 bases not matched to a gene. The CDR3 is 15 amino acids.

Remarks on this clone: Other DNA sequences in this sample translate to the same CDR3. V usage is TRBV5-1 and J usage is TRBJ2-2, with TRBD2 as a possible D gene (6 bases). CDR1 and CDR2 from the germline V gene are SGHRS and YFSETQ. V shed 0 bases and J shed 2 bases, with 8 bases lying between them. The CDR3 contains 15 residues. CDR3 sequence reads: CASSLAGGNTGELFF. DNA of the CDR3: TGCGCCAGCAGCTTGGCCGGGGGTAACACCGGGGAGCTGTTTTTT.

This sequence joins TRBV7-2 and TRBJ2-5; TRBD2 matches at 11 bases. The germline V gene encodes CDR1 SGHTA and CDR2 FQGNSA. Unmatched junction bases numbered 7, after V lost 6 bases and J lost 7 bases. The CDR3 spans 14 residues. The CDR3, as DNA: TGTGCCAGCAGTCTAGCGGGGGGACCAGGGACCCAGTACTTC. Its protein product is CASSLAGGPGTQYF.

As DNA, the CDR3 is TGTGCCAGCAGCCCCCAACTAGCGGGGGGCGCAGATACGCAGTATTTT. Its translation: CASSPQLAGGADTQYF. This rearrangement joins TRBV7-9 to TRBJ2-3; 12 bases line up with TRBD2. The germline gives CDR1 SEHNR, CDR2 FQNEAQ (reference sequence). The trim removed 5 bases at V and 4 bases at J, leaving 7 bases unmatched. This CDR3 has 16 amino acids.

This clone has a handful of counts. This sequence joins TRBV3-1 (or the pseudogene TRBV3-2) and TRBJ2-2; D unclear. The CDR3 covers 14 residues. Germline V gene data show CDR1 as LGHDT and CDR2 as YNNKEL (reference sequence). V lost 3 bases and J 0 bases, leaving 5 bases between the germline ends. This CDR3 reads CASSHFTNTGELFF. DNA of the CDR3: TGTGCCAGCAGCCATTTCACGAACACCGGGGAGCTGTTTTTT.

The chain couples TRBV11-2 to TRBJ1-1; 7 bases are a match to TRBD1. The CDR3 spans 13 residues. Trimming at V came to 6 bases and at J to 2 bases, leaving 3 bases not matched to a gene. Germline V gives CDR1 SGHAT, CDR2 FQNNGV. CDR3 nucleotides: TGTGCCAGCAGGACAGGGTTAAACACTGAAGCTTTCTTT. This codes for CASRTGLNTEAFF.

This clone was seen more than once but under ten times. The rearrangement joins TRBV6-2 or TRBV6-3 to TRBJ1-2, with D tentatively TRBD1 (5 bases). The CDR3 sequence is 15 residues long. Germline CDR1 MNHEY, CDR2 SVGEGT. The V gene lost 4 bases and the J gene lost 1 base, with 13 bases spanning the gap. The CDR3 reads CASSFSPDINYGYTF. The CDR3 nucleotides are TGTGCCAGCAGTTTCTCCCCGGACATTAACTATGGCTACACCTTC.

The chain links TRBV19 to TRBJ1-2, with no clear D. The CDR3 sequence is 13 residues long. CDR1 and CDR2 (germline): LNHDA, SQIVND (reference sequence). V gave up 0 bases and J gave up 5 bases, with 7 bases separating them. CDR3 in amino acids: CASSIDIYYGYTF. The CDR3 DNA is TGTGCCAGTAGTATAGATATATATTATGGCTACACCTTC.

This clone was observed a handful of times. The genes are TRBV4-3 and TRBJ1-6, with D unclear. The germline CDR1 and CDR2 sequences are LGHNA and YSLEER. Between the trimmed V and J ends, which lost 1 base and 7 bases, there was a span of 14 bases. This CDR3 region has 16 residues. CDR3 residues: CASSQGRERSNSPLHF. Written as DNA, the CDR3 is TGCGCCAGCAGCCAAGGGAGGGAACGGTCCAATTCACCCCTCCACTTT.

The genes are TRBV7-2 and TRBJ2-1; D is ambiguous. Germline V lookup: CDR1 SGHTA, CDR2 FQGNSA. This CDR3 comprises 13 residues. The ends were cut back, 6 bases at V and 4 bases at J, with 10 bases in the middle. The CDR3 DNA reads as TGTGCCAGCAGTCCCCAGATTTACAATGAGCAGTTCTTC. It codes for CASSPQIYNEQFF.

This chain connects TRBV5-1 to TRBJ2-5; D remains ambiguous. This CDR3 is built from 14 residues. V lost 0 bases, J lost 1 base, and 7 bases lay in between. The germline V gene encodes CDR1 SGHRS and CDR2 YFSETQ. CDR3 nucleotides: TGCGCCAGCAGCTTGGGCACAGCCCAAGAGACCCAGTACTTC. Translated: CASSLGTAQETQYF.

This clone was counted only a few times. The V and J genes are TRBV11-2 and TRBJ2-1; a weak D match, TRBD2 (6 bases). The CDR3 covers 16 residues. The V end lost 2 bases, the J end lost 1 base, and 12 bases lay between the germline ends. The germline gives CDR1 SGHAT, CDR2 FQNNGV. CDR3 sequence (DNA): TGTGCCAGCAGCTTACTGCGGGGTCGTTCCTACAATGAGCAGTTCTTC. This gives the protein CASSLLRGRSYNEQFF.

The CDR3 DNA sequence: TGCGCCAGCAGCCAAACAGGGGGCGGAGGCACCGGGGAGCTGTTTTTT. Amino acid sequence: CASSQTGGGGTGELFF. This chain uses TRBV4-3 with TRBJ2-2; TRBD1 matches at 9 bases. The length of the CDR3 is 16 residues. Trimming at V came to 2 bases and at J to 4 bases, leaving 5 bases not matched to a gene. CDR1 LGHNA and CDR2 YSLEER come from the germline V gene.

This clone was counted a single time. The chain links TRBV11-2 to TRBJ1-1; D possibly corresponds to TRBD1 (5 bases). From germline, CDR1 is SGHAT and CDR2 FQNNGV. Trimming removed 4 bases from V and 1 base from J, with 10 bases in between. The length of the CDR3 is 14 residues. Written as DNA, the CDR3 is TGTGCCAGCAGCTCGCAGGGCGGGAACACTGAAGCTTTCTTT. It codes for CASSSQGGNTEAFF. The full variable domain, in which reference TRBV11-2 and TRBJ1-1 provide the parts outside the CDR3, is EAGVAQSPRYKIIEKRQSVAFWCNPISGHATLYWYQQILGQGPKLLIQFQNNGVVDDSQLPKDRFSAERLKGVDSTLKIQPAKLEDSAVYLCASSSQGGNTEAFFGQGTRLTVV.

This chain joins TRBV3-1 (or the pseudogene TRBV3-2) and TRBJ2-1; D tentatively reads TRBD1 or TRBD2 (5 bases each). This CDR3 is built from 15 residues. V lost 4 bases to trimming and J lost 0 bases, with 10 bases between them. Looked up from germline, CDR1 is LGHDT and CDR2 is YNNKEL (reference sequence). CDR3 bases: TGTGCCAGCAGCCGAGAGGGGCCCTCCTACAATGAGCAGTTCTTC. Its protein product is CASSREGPSYNEQFF.

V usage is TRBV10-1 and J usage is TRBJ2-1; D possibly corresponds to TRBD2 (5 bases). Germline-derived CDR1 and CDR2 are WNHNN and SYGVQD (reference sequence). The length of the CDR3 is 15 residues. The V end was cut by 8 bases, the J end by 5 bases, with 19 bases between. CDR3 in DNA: TGCGCCAGCCAAGAGGGAATAGTTGGAAACAATGAGCAGTTCTTC. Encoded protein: CASQEGIVGNNEQFF.

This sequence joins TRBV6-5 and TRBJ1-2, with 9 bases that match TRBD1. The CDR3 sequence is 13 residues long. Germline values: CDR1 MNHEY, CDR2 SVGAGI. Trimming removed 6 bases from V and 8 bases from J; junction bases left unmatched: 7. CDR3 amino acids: CASRGTGLRGYTF. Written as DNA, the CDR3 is TGTGCCAGCAGGGGGACAGGGCTGCGGGGCTACACCTTC.

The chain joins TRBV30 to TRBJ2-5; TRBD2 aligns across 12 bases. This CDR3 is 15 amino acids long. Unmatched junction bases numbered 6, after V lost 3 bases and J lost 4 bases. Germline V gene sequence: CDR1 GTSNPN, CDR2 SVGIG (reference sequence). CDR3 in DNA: TGTGCCTGGAGCCAACCTAGCGGGGGGGGAGAGACCCAGTACTTC. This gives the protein CAWSQPSGGGETQYF.

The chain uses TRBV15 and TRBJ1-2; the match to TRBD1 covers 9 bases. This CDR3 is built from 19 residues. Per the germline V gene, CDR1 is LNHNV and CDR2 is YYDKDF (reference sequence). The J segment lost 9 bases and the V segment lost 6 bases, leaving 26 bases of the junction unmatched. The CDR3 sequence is CATSHVLSQILGTGTRYTF. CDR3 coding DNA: TGTGCCACCAGTCATGTCTTATCCCAAATTCTCGGGACAGGGACACGCTACACCTTC.

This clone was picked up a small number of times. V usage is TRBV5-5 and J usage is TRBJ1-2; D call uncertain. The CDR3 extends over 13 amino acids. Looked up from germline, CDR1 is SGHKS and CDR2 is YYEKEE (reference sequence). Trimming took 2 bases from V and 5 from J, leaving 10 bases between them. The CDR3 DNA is TGTGCCAGCAGCTTTAATGGAGATTATGGCTACACCTTC. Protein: CASSFNGDYGYTF.

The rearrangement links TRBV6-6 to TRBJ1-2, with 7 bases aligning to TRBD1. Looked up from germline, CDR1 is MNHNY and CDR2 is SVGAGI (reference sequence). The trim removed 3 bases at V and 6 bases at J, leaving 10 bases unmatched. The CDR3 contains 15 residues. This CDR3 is CASSYRGGEADGYTF. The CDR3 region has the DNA TGTGCCAGCAGTTATCGAGGGGGCGAAGCGGATGGCTACACCTTC.

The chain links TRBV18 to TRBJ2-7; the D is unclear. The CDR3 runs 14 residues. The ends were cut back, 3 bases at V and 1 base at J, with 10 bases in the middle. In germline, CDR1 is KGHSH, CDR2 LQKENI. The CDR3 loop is CASSPSAVSYEQYF. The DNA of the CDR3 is TGTGCCAGCTCACCTTCGGCGGTTTCCTACGAGCAGTACTTC.